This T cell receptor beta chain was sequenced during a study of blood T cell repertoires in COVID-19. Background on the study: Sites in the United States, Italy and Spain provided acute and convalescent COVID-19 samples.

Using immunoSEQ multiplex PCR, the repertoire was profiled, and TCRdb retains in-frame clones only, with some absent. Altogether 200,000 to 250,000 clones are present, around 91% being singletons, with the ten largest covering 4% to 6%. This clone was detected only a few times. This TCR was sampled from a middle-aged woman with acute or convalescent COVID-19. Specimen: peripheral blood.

The CDR3 protein is CASSEGAGGVYEQYV. The CDR3 DNA is TGTGCCAGCAGTGAAGGGGCAGGGGGTGTCTACGAGCAGTACGTC. The chain carries TRBV2 and TRBJ2-7, with 7 bases lining up with TRBD1. Germline loops: CDR1 SNHLY, CDR2 FYNNEI. The CDR3 covers 15 residues. V dropped 1 base and J dropped 3; count of bases not matched to a gene: 6.